The entry that follows covers one TCR beta chain sequence. The data are from a study of blood T cell repertoires in COVID-19. Germline loops: CDR1 SGHAT, CDR2 FQNNGV. J gave up 7 bases and V 4 bases, and 12 bases lay outside the gene matches. This CDR3 region has 16 residues. TCRdb keeps only in-frame clones here, not all; method: immunoSEQ multiplex PCR. The top ten clones hold approximately 3.1% of a sample with about 48,000 clones, around 83% of them seen once. What was sequenced was PBMCs or T cells enriched from blood (not recorded which). V and J are TRBV11-2 and TRBJ2-1; 8 nucleotides line up with TRBD2. The sequence was obtained from a woman in her forties or fifties who had recovered from COVID-19. CDR3 loop: CASSSAGGPYRNEQFF. For the CDR3, the DNA is TGTGCCAGCAGCTCCGCGGGGGGCCCCTATCGGAATGAGCAGTTCTTC.